The clone carrying this T cell receptor (beta chain) appeared many times. As yet, its antigen is unknown. One end of the junction fails to match germline, which may point to a read error. TCRdb independently ran MiXCR on the 5' RACE reads; one entry per CDR3 protein. Altogether 750,000 to 850,000 distinct CDR3 sequences are present, approximately 12% being singletons, with the ten largest covering around 0.51%. This CDR3 spans 11 amino acids. Germline values: CDR1 SGHRS, CDR2 YFSETQ. The data are from a study of CD8 T cells in ankylosing spondylitis. Study-wide results and caveats: There was a TCR beta motif, made of fewer than 10 highly homologous variants, that appeared characteristic of ankylosing spondylitis blood.

Input material: blood, either unsorted or a sorted T cell fraction (not recorded which). The chain links TRBV5-1 to TRBJ1-1; D is ambiguous. This clonotype was sampled from a male donor with ankylosing spondylitis. The CDR3 loop reads CASSTNTEAFF. CDR3 nucleotide sequence: TGTGCCAGCAGCACAAACACTGAAGCTTTCTTT.